This is a list of T cell receptor beta chains from one sample in a study of T cell changes during pregnancy in multiple sclerosis. Sequencing was performed with immunoSEQ multiplex PCR; in TCRdb, only in-frame clones are kept and a portion is missing. Counted here are 70,000 to 80,000 clones, under 95% occurring once; the ten biggest clones make up around 0.45%. The sample consisted of CD4+ T cells from peripheral blood mononuclear cells, taken before pregnancy. The origin of the receptors is a female donor with multiple sclerosis, enrolled in a pregnancy study. Both conserved end residues are part of each CDR3.

V gene	J gene	CDR3 protein
TRBV5-8	TRBJ2-1	CASNYRGRLYNEQFF
TRBV6-5	TRBJ1-1	CASRFLGGTEAFF
TRBV18	TRBJ2-5	CASSPLDSEETQYF
TRBV11-3	TRBJ1-1	CASSLGGNTEAFF
TRBV5-6	TRBJ2-3	CASSLVAGGVDTQYF
TRBV5-1	TRBJ1-2	CASSADNNYGYTF
TRBV5-6	TRBJ1-2	CASSLGAGEGYTF
TRBV6-5	TRBJ2-7	CASSSSAYEQYF
TRBV7-8	TRBJ1-5	CASSWARNQPQHF
TRBV9	TRBJ2-7	CASSAGGAREEQYF
TRBV9	TRBJ2-7	CASSVGTHTGQAINSFSYEQYF
TRBV5-1	TRBJ1-6	CASSLEGASYNSPLHF
TRBV2	TRBJ1-2	CASNRRNYGYTF
TRBV5-1	TRBJ2-3	CASSLAAGTGRDTQYF
TRBV5-1	TRBJ2-2	CASSLSRNTGELFF
TRBV30	TRBJ1-1	CAWSLPEANTEAFF
TRBV6-6	TRBJ2-7	CASSGSYEQYF
TRBV5-1	TRBJ1-1	CASSERTGGGEAFF
TRBV13	TRBJ1-6	CASSLGQGNSPLHF
TRBV10-3	TRBJ1-1	CAISGQGANTEAFF
TRBV28	TRBJ2-1	CASSLYTSGHNEQFF
TRBV9	TRBJ2-1	CASSPFKLDNEQFF
TRBV19	TRBJ2-1	CASRDQSRDEQFF
TRBV30	TRBJ2-1	CAWSVPWTSGYNEQFF
TRBV4-1	TRBJ1-1	CASSQEVRNTEAFF
TRBV9	TRBJ1-1	CASSATGQLNTEAFF
TRBV5-1	TRBJ2-7	CASSVGQGAYEQYF
TRBV19	TRBJ1-1	CASSMGVRTGASLGAFF
TRBV7-9	TRBJ2-5	CASSSIAGQETQYF
TRBV11-2	TRBJ1-3	CASSQTVWVENTIYF
TRBV10-3	TRBJ2-3	CAISGAGGLRDTQYF
TRBV5-6	TRBJ2-7	CASSREQGYEQYF
TRBV14	TRBJ1-2	CASSPGQGAGGYTF
TRBV30	TRBJ2-1	CAWSVFGGVAYNEQFF
TRBV7-8	TRBJ1-5	CASSSGQANQPQHF
TRBV29-1	TRBJ2-7	CSVVAGRGGGNEQYF
TRBV18	TRBJ2-3	CASSPTSGGTDTQYF
TRBV4-3	TRBJ2-2	CASSQDWRGNPGELFF
TRBV27	TRBJ1-1	CASSPDRDPNTEAFF
TRBV2	TRBJ1-5	CASSEAWQGLQPQHF
TRBV20-1	TRBJ2-5	CSVSRGETQYF
TRBV30	TRBJ2-1	CAWELAGNEQFF
TRBV5-1	TRBJ1-2	CASSWTGEVYGYTF
TRBV30	TRBJ1-6	CAWSVISWANSPLHF
TRBV7-8	TRBJ1-1	CASSQTRNTEAFF
TRBV30	TRBJ1-3	CAWTRTGGSGNTIYF
TRBV7-2	TRBJ1-1	CASSRTGYEAFF
TRBV7-7	TRBJ2-2	CASSSTSGRSGELFF
TRBV30	TRBJ1-3	CAWKEQGGNTIYF
TRBV9	TRBJ2-2	CASSVASNTGELFF
TRBV7-9	TRBJ2-2	CATPQRERGPGELFF
TRBV5-1	TRBJ2-6	CASSLDRVDSGANVLTF
TRBV5-4	TRBJ1-6	CASSLQGGYNSPLHF
TRBV14	TRBJ2-5	CASSRSSRGTREETQYF
TRBV11-2	TRBJ2-1	CASSGLGGLVYNEQFF
TRBV6-6	TRBJ1-1	CASSYKTVNTEAFF
TRBV7-8	TRBJ1-1	CASSSSGRNTEAFF